This T cell receptor beta chain was observed in a study of blood T cell repertoires in COVID-19. The germline V gene has CDR1 LNHDA and CDR2 SQIVND (reference sequence). V gave up 3 bases and J gave up 0 bases, with 8 bases separating them. This CDR3 region has 14 residues. This study enrolled people aged roughly 18 to 90 from about 24 US geographic areas. This table comes from immunoSEQ multiplex PCR, and its TCRdb copy is limited to in-frame clones, with some not included. The data show hundreds of thousands of clones, roughly 90% seen once. V is TRBV19 and J is TRBJ1-1; no clear D. The sequence derives from a woman aged 18 to 35 with acute COVID-19. The material sequenced was PBMCs or T cells enriched from blood (not recorded which). The CDR3 nucleotides read TGTGCCAGTAGTATGTTGCAGATGAACACTGAAGCTTTCTTT. Its protein is CASSMLQMNTEAFF.